A single T cell receptor (beta chain) is shown here with its context. Antigen unknown. Replicate PCRs run on sorted subsets employed approximately 180 ng DNA, approximately 30,000 T cell genomes. Under the authors' procedure: Filtering of immunoSEQ junctional sequences could not match full-length read filtering. TCRdb's copy holds only in-frame clones and misses some; the assay was immunoSEQ multiplex PCR. V and J calls plus clone size are reproduced from that table; the DNA served to infer D and trimming. In the table there are more than 1.2 million clones, approximately 98.5% of which are singletons. This sample is part of a study of shared clonotypes between healthy human individuals. General observations from the study: About 5% of naive CD4 clonotypes were common to a handful of donors. In general, naive subsets displayed greater estimated richness than memory subsets did.

V lost 7 bases to trimming and J lost 0 bases, with 12 bases between them. This CDR3 is built from 14 residues. The germline V gene has CDR1 SGHTA and CDR2 FQGNSA. The sequence derives from a man aged 25-45 years in good health. The gene calls are TRBV7-2 and TRBJ1-2, with D perhaps matching TRBD1 (6 bases). Sequencing was carried out using naive CD4+ T cells sorted from blood. Sample subset: CD45RA+ positively selected. CDR3 coding DNA: TGTGCCAGCAACGACTGGGGGCCTAACTATGGCTACACCTTC. This encodes CASNDWGPNYGYTF.